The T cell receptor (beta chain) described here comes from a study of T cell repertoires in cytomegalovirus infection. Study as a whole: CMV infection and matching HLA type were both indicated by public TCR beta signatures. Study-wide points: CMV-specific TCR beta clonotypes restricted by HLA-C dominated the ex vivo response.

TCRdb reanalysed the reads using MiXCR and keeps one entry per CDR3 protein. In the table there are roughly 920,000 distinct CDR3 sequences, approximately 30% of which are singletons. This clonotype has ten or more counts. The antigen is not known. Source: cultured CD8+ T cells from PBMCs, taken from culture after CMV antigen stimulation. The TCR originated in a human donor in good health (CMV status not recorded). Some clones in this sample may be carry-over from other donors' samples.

This CDR3 is CAISESPAGAYYNEQFF. In nucleotides, the CDR3 is TGTGCCATCAGTGAGTCGCCCGCGGGGGCCTACTACAATGAGCAGTTCTTC. V usage is TRBV10-3 and J usage is TRBJ2-1; a weak D match, TRBD2 (7 bases). Germline V gene lookup returns CDR1 ENHRY and CDR2 SYGVKD. The CDR3 spans 17 residues. V was clipped by 0 bases and J by 3 bases, with 15 bases between them.